The 22 T cell receptor beta chains below all came from one sample that was sequenced in a study of T-cell reconstitution after alpha-beta-depleted transplantation in children (dated by TCRdb to about 2016). The library was prepared using PCR. This sample was sequenced with an Illumina HiSeq 2500. To normalize quantification of the TCRbeta repertoire, the TCR libraries were built with molecular barcoding that relied on unique molecular identifiers. The public reads were run again by TCRdb, first through fastp at Q25 and then through MiXCR, and only productive beta chains were kept. Rows matching on CDR3 protein sequence are summarized as one entry with the most common DNA and genes. The sample profile shows roughly 500,000 distinct CDR3 sequences; around 13% of them were found once. 4.5% to 6% of the sample is in the top ten clones. Specimen: PBMCs from the stem cell graft donor, collected from the stem cell graft. The receptors originated from a human donor who donated a stem cell graft to a child with combined immunodeficiency.

This chain links TRBV7-9 with TRBJ1-2; D perhaps matches TRBD1 (6 bases). V was trimmed by 5 bases and J by 2 bases, leaving 9 bases between them. Germline-derived CDR1 and CDR2 are SEHNR and FQNEAQ (reference sequence). The CDR3 spans 13 residues. The CDR3: CASSRGQNYGYTF. The CDR3 nucleotides read TGTGCCAGCAGCAGAGGACAGAACTATGGCTACACCTTC.

This clonotype was counted only a few times. V gene TRBV10-3 combines with J gene TRBJ2-7; the match to TRBD1 covers 9 bases. Looked up from germline, CDR1 is ENHRY and CDR2 is SYGVKD. The CDR3 length is 14 residues. The junction had 8 bases not matched to a gene; V was cut back by 6 bases and J by 5 bases. CDR3 region: CAIRRPGQGHEQYF. CDR3 nucleotides: TGTGCCATCAGACGCCCGGGACAGGGCCACGAGCAGTACTTC.

This clonotype was seen at least ten times. The chain couples TRBV12-3 or TRBV12-4 to TRBJ1-2; D is unresolved. The CDR3 has 12 amino acids. With 1 base removed from V and 5 bases from J, the gap between germline ends came to 5 bases. CDR3 bases: TGTGCCAGCAGTTTAGAGAATTATGGCTACACCTTC. It yields the protein CASSLENYGYTF.

The chain recombines TRBV27 with TRBJ2-1; 16 positions agree with TRBD2. This CDR3 is built from 15 residues. Germline CDR1 MNHEY, CDR2 SMNVEV (reference sequence). After removal of 3 bases from V and 12 bases from J, the junction contained 5 bases not matched to a gene. CDR3 bases: TGTGCCAGCAGTTTGGGGACTAGCGGGAGGGCCGGGCAGTTCTTC. Translated, it gives CASSLGTSGRAGQFF.

The rearrangement uses TRBV6-5 and TRBJ1-4; TRBD1 matches 10 bases. J was trimmed by 7 bases and V by 2 bases; bases with no gene match: 4. Germline lookup yields CDR1 MNHEY and CDR2 SVGAGI. The CDR3 runs 15 residues. CDR3: CASSYRTGGGEKLFF. In DNA, the CDR3 is TGTGCCAGCAGTTACCGGACAGGGGGAGGTGAAAAACTGTTTTTT.

The V gene is TRBV20-1, the J gene TRBJ2-1; 10 nucleotides agree with TRBD1. CDR1 DFQATT and CDR2 SNEGSKA come from the germline V gene (reference sequence). V lost 4 bases to trimming and J lost 9 bases; unmatched junction nucleotides: 12. CDR3 length: 15 amino acids. The CDR3 nucleotides read TGCAGTGCTACAAAACCGGGACAGGGGTGGCGTGAGCAGTTCTTC. Amino acid sequence: CSATKPGQGWREQFF.

The rearrangement uses TRBV4-1 and TRBJ1-5, with D possibly being TRBD1 (5 bases). The CDR3 runs to 15 residues. Trimming shortened V by 1 base and J by 0 bases, and 7 bases separated the two germline ends. The V gene's germline CDR1 is MGHRA and CDR2 YSYEKL. For the CDR3, the DNA is TGCGCCAGCAGCCAAGGACAGTTTAGCAATCAGCCCCAGCATTTT. Translating it yields CASSQGQFSNQPQHF.

The chain has TRBV5-6 and TRBJ1-2, with D uncertain. There are 15 residues in the CDR3. CDR1 SGHDT and CDR2 YYEEEE come from the germline V gene. Trimming shortened V by 0 bases and J by 4 bases, and 13 bases separated the two germline ends. The CDR3 coding sequence is TGTGCCAGCAGCTTGGCCCCTCCCTGGTCCTATGGCTACACCTTC. This translates into CASSLAPPWSYGYTF.

The genes are TRBV12-3 or TRBV12-4 and TRBJ2-1; no clear D. Trimming pared 6 bases from V and 9 bases from J, leaving 12 bases between. This CDR3 region has 12 residues. CDR3 coding DNA: TGTGCCAGCAGCGTTCGATTGGTTGAGCAGTTCTTC. Its translation is CASSVRLVEQFF.

This clonotype was picked up many times. The chain recombines TRBV10-3 with TRBJ2-5, with 10 bases matching TRBD2. V shed 0 bases and J 3 bases; nucleotides not matched to a gene: 4. This CDR3 comprises 16 residues. Per germline, CDR1 ENHRY and CDR2 SYGVKD. Here the CDR3 DNA reads TGTGCCATCAGTGAGTCGGAACTAGCGGGAAAAGAGACCCAGTACTTC. Encoded protein: CAISESELAGKETQYF.

This clonotype was recorded at least ten times. The J gene is TRBJ2-3, the V gene TRBV9, with D possibly matching TRBD2 (6 bases). V was pared by 6 bases and J by 0 bases, with 11 bases between. The CDR3 sequence is 14 residues long. The germline V gene encodes CDR1 SGDLS and CDR2 YYNGEE. In nucleotides, the CDR3 is TGTGCCAGCACGCCCGGGACTAGCACAGATACGCAGTATTTT. Protein product: CASTPGTSTDTQYF.

This clonotype was seen a handful of times. The chain combines TRBV15 with TRBJ2-7, with 7 bases aligning to TRBD2. CDR3 size: 16 residues. Germline-derived CDR1 and CDR2 are LNHNV and YYDKDF (reference sequence). J was trimmed by 0 bases and V by 1 base; bases with no gene match: 6. The CDR3 sequence: CATSRAGAGASYEQYF. The CDR3 DNA reads as TGTGCCACCAGCAGAGCTGGTGCGGGAGCCTCCTACGAGCAGTACTTC.

This clonotype was detected a few times. The chain has TRBV5-1 and TRBJ2-7; 9 bases map to TRBD2. V was pared by 4 bases and J by 6 bases, with 5 bases of the junction left unmatched. This CDR3 has 13 residues. Per the germline V gene, CDR1 is SGHRS and CDR2 is YFSETQ. The CDR3 sequence is CASSPPGLAEQYF. The CDR3 DNA is TGCGCCAGCAGCCCACCGGGACTAGCCGAGCAGTACTTC.

The gene calls are TRBV28 and TRBJ2-3, with TRBD2 identical over 13 bases. V dropped 1 base and J dropped 4; count of bases not matched to a gene: 5. Germline V lookup: CDR1 MDHEN, CDR2 SYDVKM. The CDR3 is 17 amino acids. CDR3 loop: CASSLFAGLAGADTQYF. The DNA for the CDR3 is TGTGCCAGCAGTTTATTTGCAGGACTAGCGGGGGCAGATACGCAGTATTTT. Based on the CDR3 plus reference TRBV28 and TRBJ2-3, the full variable domain is DVKVTQSSRYLVKRTGEKVFLECVQDMDHENMFWYRQDPGLGLRLIYFSYDVKMKEKGDIPEGYSVSREKKERFSLILESASTNQTSMYLCASSLFAGLAGADTQYFGPGTRLTVL.

The chain carries TRBV9 and TRBJ2-5; no clear D gene. The germline V gene has CDR1 SGDLS and CDR2 YYNGEE. The CDR3 covers 12 residues. V was trimmed by 4 bases and J by 5 bases, leaving 9 bases between them. Here the CDR3 DNA reads TGTGCCAGCAGCCCGATGGGGGAGACCCAGTACTTC. Its translation is CASSPMGETQYF.

This clonotype was seen a handful of times. The chain employs TRBV10-3 and TRBJ2-1, with TRBD2 identical over 12 bases. CDR1 and CDR2 (germline): ENHRY, SYGVKD. The junction had 7 bases not matched to a gene; V was cut back by 3 bases and J by 10 bases. This CDR3 spans 15 amino acids. The CDR3 is CAISESSGGAVEQFF. As DNA, the CDR3 is TGTGCCATCAGTGAATCTAGCGGGGGGGCCGTGGAGCAGTTCTTC.

The V call is TRBV29-1, the J call TRBJ2-7; no reliable D call. The V gene lost 6 bases and the J gene lost 3 bases, with 9 bases spanning the gap. Germline CDR1 SQVTM, CDR2 ANQGSEA. The CDR3 runs to 11 residues. CDR3 region: CSVFQDYEQYF. The CDR3, as DNA: TGCAGCGTATTCCAAGACTACGAGCAGTACTTC.

Worth noting for this clonotype: A read error may account for a junction end that differs from germline. The rearrangement links TRBV7-1 to TRBJ1-1; TRBD1 might be the D (5 bases). TRBV7-1 carries the ORF label, with uncertain function. The CDR3 spans 14 residues. CDR3 amino acids: CAISSRALNTEAFF. The CDR3 DNA sequence: TGTGCCATCAGCTCCAGGGCCCTGAACACTGAAGCTTTCTTT.

The rearrangement uses TRBV3-1 and TRBJ1-1, with D perhaps TRBD1 (5 bases). V was shortened by 3 bases and J by 4 bases, with 9 bases between the two germline ends. This CDR3 is 13 amino acids long. From germline, CDR1 is LGHDT and CDR2 YNNKEL (reference sequence). DNA of the CDR3: TGTGCCAGCAGCCATTTGGGGGGCACTGAAGCTTTCTTT. It codes for CASSHLGGTEAFF.

In its sample, this clonotype was seen many times. This sequence joins TRBV12-3 or TRBV12-4 and TRBJ2-2, with D perhaps assigned TRBD1 or TRBD2 (5 bases each). The V gene lost 7 bases and the J gene lost 4 bases, with 13 bases spanning the gap. CDR3 length: 14 residues. CDR3 bases: TGTGCCAGCAACGGTTGGGGGTCCACCGGGGAGCTGTTTTTT. Encoded protein: CASNGWGSTGELFF.

This clonotype was seen only a few times. The chain employs TRBV29-1 and TRBJ2-7; D assignment may be TRBD1 or TRBD2 (5 bases each). CDR3 length: 12 residues. The germline V gene encodes CDR1 SQVTM and CDR2 ANQGSEA. Trimming removed 6 bases at V and 7 bases at J, with 16 bases between. This CDR3 reads CSVEPGPGEQYF. CDR3 DNA: TGCAGCGTCGAACCGGGGCCGGGGGAGCAGTACTTC.

In this sample, this clonotype turned up a few times. J is TRBJ2-5 and V is TRBV12-3 or TRBV12-4; D is possibly TRBD1 (6 bases). The CDR3 length is 13 residues. Trimming pared 8 bases from V and 5 bases from J, leaving 15 bases between. The CDR3 sequence: CASAFGGAETQYF. DNA for the CDR3: TGTGCCAGCGCATTTGGGGGCGCGGAGACCCAGTACTTC.